The 5 T cell receptor beta chains given below trace back to one sample, sequenced in a study of T cell repertoires in cytomegalovirus infection. One entry per CDR3 protein, called by TCRdb with MiXCR from the reads. Of 600,000 to 700,000 distinct CDR3 sequences detected, around 32% appear once; the ten largest clones hold roughly 20%. Their cognate antigens are unknown. Sample: cultured PBMCs, taken from culture after CMV antigen stimulation. These receptors originate from a human donor in good health (CMV status not recorded). Some clones in this sample may be carry-over from other donors' samples.

This clonotype appeared a few times. The gene calls are TRBV7-2 and TRBJ2-7; TRBD2 agrees at 8 bases. Germline lookup yields CDR1 SGHTA and CDR2 FQGNSA. The trim removed 0 bases at V and 1 base at J, leaving 5 bases unmatched. This CDR3 comprises 16 residues. This CDR3 reads CASSLAGGGISYEQYF. CDR3 coding DNA: TGTGCCAGCAGCTTAGCGGGCGGGGGGATATCCTACGAGCAGTACTTC.

This rearrangement joins TRBV28 to TRBJ2-7; the match to TRBD2 covers 8 bases. Unmatched junction bases numbered 6, after V lost 5 bases and J lost 3 bases. CDR3 length: 14 amino acids. The germline gives CDR1 MDHEN, CDR2 SYDVKM. DNA of the CDR3: TGTGCCAGCAGTACCCCCGGGGGGGGCTACGAGCAGTACTTC. Encoded protein: CASSTPGGGYEQYF.

This clonotype appeared a few times. The J gene is TRBJ2-7, the V gene TRBV6-5; D perhaps matches TRBD2 (5 bases). CDR3 length: 13 amino acids. Per germline, CDR1 MNHEY and CDR2 SVGAGI. Trimming shortened V by 0 bases and J by 6 bases, and 9 bases separated the two germline ends. The CDR3 DNA follows: TGTGCCAGCAGTTACTCGAGCGGCCTCGAGCAGTACTTC. This sequence encodes CASSYSSGLEQYF.

Details on this clonotype: This may be a read error: a much more frequent sequence differs by one nucleotide. The chain carries TRBV7-8 and TRBJ2-7; 7 bases map to TRBD2. This CDR3 region has 14 residues. Germline trimming cut 5 bases from V and 4 bases from J; bases unmatched to any gene: 8. The germline V gene encodes CDR1 SGHVS and CDR2 FQNEAQ. The CDR3 protein is CASSPGLDVYEQYF. The CDR3 DNA is TGTGCCAGCAGCCCCGGACTAGACGTATACGAGCAGTACTTC.

This chain uses TRBV10-1 with TRBJ2-7; the D gene could be TRBD1 or TRBD2 (5 bases each). The CDR3 runs to 13 residues. Trimming removed 9 bases at V and 2 bases at J, with 14 bases between. Germline V lookup: CDR1 WNHNN, CDR2 SYGVQD (reference sequence). CDR3 sequence (DNA): TGCGCCAGGTCACTCAGGGACCCCTACGAGCAGTACTTC. This encodes CARSLRDPYEQYF.